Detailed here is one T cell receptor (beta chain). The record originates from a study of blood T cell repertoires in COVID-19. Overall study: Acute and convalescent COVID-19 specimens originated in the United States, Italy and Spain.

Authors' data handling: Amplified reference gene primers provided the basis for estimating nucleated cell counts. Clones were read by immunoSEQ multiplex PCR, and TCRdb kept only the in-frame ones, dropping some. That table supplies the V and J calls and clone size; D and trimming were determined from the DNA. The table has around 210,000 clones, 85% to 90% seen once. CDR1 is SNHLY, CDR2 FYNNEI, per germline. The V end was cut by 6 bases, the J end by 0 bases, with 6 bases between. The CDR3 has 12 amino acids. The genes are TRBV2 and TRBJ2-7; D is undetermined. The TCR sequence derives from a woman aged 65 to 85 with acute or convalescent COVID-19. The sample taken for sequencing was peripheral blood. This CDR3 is CASRADSYEQYF. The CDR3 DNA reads TGTGCCAGCAGGGCAGACTCCTACGAGCAGTACTTC. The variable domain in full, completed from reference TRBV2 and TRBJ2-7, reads EPEVTQTPSHQVTQMGQEVILRCVPISNHLYFYWYRQILGQKVEFLVSFYNNEISEKSEIFDDQFSVERPDGSNFTLKIRSTKLEDSAMYFCASRADSYEQYFGPGTRLTVT.